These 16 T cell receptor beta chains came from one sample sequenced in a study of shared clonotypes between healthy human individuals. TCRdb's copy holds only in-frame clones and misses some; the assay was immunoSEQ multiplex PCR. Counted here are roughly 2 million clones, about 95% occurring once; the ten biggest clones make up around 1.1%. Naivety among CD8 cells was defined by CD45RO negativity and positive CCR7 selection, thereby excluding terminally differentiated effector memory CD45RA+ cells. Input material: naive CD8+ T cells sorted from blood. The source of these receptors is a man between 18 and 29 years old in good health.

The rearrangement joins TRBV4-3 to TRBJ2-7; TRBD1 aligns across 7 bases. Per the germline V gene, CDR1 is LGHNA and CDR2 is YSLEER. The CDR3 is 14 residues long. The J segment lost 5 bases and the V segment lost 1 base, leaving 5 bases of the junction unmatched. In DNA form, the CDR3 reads TGCGCCAGCAGCCAAGCGGGACAGCTCGACGAGCAGTACTTC. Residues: CASSQAGQLDEQYF.

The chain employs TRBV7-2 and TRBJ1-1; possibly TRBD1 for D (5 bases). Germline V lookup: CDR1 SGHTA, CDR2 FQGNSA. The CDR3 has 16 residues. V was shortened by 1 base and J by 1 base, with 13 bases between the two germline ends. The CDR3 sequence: CASSLGGEGTNTEAFF. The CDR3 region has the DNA TGTGCCAGCAGCTTAGGGGGGGAGGGAACGAACACTGAAGCTTTCTTT.

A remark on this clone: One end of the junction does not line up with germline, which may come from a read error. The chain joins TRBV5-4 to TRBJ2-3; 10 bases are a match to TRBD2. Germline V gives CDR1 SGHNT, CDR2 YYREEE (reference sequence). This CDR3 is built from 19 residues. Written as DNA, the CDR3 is TGTGCCAGCAGTTTGGACGAGCGGGAGGGGGTCTCTAGCACAGATACGCAGTATTTT. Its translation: CASSLDEREGVSSTDTQYF.

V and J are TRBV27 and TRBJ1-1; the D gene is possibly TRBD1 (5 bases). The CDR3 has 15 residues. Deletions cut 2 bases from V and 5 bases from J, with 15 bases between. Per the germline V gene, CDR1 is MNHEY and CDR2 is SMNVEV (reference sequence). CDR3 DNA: TGTGCCAGCAGTTTACTTCGGGGGTCGGGGACTGAAGCTTTCTTT. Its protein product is CASSLLRGSGTEAFF.

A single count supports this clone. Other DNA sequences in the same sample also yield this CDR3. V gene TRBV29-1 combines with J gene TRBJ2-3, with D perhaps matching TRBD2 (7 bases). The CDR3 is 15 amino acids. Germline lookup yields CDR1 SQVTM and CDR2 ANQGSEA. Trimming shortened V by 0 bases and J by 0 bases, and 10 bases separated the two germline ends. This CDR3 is CSVEDRGASTDTQYF. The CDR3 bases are TGCAGCGTTGAAGATCGGGGGGCTAGCACAGATACGCAGTATTTT.

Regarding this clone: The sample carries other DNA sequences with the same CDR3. The CDR3 spells CASSLGQFDYGYTF. CDR3 coding DNA: TGTGCCAGCAGTCTGGGACAGTTTGACTATGGCTACACCTTC. V and J are TRBV6-6 and TRBJ1-2, with 7 nucleotides matching TRBD1. The CDR3 covers 14 residues. V was pared by 5 bases and J by 3 bases, with 6 bases of the junction left unmatched. Per the germline V gene, CDR1 is MNHNY and CDR2 is SVGAGI (reference sequence).

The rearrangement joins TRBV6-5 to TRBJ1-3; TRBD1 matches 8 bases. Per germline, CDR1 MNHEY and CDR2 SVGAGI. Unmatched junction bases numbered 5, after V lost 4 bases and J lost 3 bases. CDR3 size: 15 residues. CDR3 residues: CASSSQGAGGNTIYF. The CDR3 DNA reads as TGTGCCAGCAGTTCCCAGGGGGCAGGTGGAAACACCATATATTTT.

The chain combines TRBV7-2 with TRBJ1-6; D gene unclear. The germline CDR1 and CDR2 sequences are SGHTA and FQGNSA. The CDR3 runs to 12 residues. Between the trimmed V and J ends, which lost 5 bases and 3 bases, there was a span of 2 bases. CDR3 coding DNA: TGTGCCAGCAGCCACTATAATTCACCCCTCCACTTT. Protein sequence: CASSHYNSPLHF. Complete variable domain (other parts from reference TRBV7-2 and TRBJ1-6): GAGVSQSPSNKVTEKGKDVELRCDPISGHTALYWYRQSLGQGLEFLIYFQGNSAPDKSGLPSDRFSAERTGGSVSTLTIQRTQQEDSAVYLCASSHYNSPLHFGNGTRLTVT.

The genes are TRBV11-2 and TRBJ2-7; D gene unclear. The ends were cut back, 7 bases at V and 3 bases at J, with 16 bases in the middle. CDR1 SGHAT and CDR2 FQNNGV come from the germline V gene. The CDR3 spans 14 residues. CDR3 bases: TGTGCCAGCACCCCGCCGGCGCGCTACTACGAGCAGTACTTC. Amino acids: CASTPPARYYEQYF.

The CDR3 nucleotides read TGTGCCAGCAGCGTCACGGGGTCCGATGAGCAGTTCTTC. It specifies CASSVTGSDEQFF. The chain couples TRBV7-9 to TRBJ2-1; D perhaps matches TRBD2 (5 bases). The CDR3 spans 13 residues. V gave up 5 bases and J gave up 8 bases, with 13 bases separating them. Per germline, CDR1 SEHNR and CDR2 FQNEAQ (reference sequence).

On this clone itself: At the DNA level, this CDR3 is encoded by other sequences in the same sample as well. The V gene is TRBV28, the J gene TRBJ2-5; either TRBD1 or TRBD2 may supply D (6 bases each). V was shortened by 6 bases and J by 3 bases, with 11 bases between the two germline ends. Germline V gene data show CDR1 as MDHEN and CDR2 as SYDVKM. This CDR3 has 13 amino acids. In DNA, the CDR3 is TGTGCCAGCAGCCTGGGGGGCGAAGAGACCCAGTACTTC. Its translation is CASSLGGEETQYF.

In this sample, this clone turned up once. CDR3: CASSLVGGITDTQYF. CDR3 DNA: TGTGCCAGCAGCTTAGTCGGGGGGATCACAGATACGCAGTATTTT. V usage is TRBV11-2 and J usage is TRBJ2-3; 7 nucleotides match TRBD2. V gave up 1 base and J gave up 2 bases; unmatched junction bases: 3. This CDR3 comprises 15 residues. Germline V gene sequence: CDR1 SGHAT, CDR2 FQNNGV.

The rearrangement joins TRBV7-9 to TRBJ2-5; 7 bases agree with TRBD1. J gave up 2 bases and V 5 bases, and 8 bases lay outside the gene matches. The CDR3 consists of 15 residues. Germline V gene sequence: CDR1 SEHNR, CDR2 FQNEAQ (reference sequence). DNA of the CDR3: TGTGCCAGCAGCATGACAGGGACCCTGCAAGAGACCCAGTACTTC. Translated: CASSMTGTLQETQYF.

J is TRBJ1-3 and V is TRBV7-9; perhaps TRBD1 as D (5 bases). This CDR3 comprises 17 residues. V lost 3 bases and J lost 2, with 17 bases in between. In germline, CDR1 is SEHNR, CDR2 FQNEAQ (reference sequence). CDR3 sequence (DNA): TGTGCCAGCAGCTTCACCTGGGGAGGGGAGGCTGGAAACACCATATATTTT. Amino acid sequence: CASSFTWGGEAGNTIYF.

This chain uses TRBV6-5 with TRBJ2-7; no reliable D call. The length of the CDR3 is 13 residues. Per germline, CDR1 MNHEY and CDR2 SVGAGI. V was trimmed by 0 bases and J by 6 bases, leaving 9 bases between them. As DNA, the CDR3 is TGTGCCAGCAGTTACTCGATACGGAGCGAGCAGTACTTC. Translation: CASSYSIRSEQYF.

The CDR3 DNA follows: TGTGCCAGCATGGGGGACAATATAAGCACTGAAGCTTTCTTT. Amino acids: CASMGDNISTEAFF. The chain couples TRBV2 to TRBJ1-1; tentatively, D is TRBD1 (6 bases). The V end was cut by 7 bases, the J end by 4 bases, with 16 bases between. The V gene's germline CDR1 is SNHLY and CDR2 FYNNEI. The CDR3 is 14 residues long.